This TCR beta chain emerged from a study of technical replicates of blood from several donors (TCRdb year 2017). The library was prepared using the immunoSEQ multiplex PCR assay. TCRdb re-hosts the immuneACCESS table, in-frame sequences only. Its copies lack some clones; in the studies checked, an unresolved V gene accounts for under half of them, and the cause for the rest is not known. Counted in this sample were 75,000 to 100,000 clones; about 94% of them appeared once. The top ten clones comprise 0.2% to 0.3% of the sample. The germline V end is reduced by 5 bases and the J end by 10 bases; junction bases left unmatched: 11. The germline V gene yields MDHEN for CDR1 and SYDVKM for CDR2. Its CDR3 holds 16 amino acids, cysteine through phenylalanine. Of all the DNA, just the CDR3 is kept, 48 bases in frame from base 1. Remarks on this clone: Its antigen specificity is not known. Base quality data are lacking; no much larger clone is found one base away.

The sample comprised T cells isolated from PBMCs. This sequence uses TRBV28 and TRBJ2-1; 13 middle bases align to TRBD2. The TCR originated in a human donor in good health. This receptor carries the CDR3 CASSNFLTGLAGEQFF. In nucleotide form, the sequence is TGTGCCAGCAGTAACTTCCTAACGGGACTAGCGGGAGAGCAGTTCTTC. Where the CDR3 stops, the reference TRBV28 and TRBJ2-1 genes take over; the full variable domain is DVKVTQSSRYLVKRTGEKVFLECVQDMDHENMFWYRQDPGLGLRLIYFSYDVKMKEKGDIPEGYSVSREKKERFSLILESASTNQTSMYLCASSNFLTGLAGEQFFGPGTRLTVL.